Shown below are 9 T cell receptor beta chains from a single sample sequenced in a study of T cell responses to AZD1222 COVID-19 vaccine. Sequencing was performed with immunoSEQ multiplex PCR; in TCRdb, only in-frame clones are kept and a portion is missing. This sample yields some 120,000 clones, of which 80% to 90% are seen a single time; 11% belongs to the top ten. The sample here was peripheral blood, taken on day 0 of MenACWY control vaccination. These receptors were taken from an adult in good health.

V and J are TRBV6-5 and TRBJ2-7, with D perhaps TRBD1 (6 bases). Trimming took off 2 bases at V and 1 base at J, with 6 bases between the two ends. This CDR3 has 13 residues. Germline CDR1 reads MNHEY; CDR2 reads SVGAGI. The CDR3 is CASSYQGSYEQYF. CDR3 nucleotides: TGTGCCAGCAGTTACCAGGGGTCCTACGAGCAGTACTTC.

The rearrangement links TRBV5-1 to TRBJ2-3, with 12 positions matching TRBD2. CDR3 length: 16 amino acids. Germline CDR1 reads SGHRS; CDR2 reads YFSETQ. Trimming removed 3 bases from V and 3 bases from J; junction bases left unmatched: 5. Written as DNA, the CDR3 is TGCGCCAGCAGCTCCGGGACTAGCGGGTTTACAGATACGCAGTATTTT. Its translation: CASSSGTSGFTDTQYF.

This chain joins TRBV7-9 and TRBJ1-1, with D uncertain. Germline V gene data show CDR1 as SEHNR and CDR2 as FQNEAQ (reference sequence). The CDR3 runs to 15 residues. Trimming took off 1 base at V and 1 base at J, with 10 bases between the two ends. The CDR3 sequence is CASSLGWGGNTEAFF. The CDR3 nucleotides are TGTGCCAGCAGCTTAGGCTGGGGAGGGAACACTGAAGCTTTCTTT.

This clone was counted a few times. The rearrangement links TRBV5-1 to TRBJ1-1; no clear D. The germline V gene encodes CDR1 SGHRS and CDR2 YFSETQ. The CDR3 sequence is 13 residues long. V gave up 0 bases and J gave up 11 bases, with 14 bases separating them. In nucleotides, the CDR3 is TGCGCCAGCAGCTTGGGGCCCGACCGGGAGGCTTTCTTT. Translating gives CASSLGPDREAFF. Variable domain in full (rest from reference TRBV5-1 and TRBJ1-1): KAGVTQTPRYLIKTRGQQVTLSCSPISGHRSVSWYQQTPGQGLQFLFEYFSETQRNKGNFPGRFSGRQFSNSRSEMNVSTLELGDSALYLCASSLGPDREAFFGQGTRLTVV.

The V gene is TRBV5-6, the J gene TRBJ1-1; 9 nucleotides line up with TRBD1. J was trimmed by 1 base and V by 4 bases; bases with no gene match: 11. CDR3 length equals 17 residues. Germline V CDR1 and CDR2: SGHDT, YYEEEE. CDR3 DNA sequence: TGTGCCAGCAGCAGGGACAGGGTTGGGGGAGCGAACACTGAAGCTTTCTTT. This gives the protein CASSRDRVGGANTEAFF.

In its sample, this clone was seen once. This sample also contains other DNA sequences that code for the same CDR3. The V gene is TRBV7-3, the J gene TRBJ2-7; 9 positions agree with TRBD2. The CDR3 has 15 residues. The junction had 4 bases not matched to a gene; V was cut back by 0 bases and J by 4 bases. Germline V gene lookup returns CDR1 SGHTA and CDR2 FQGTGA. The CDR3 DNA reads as TGTGCCAGCAGCTTAACAGCGGGAGGAGGGTACGAGCAGTACTTC. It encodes CASSLTAGGGYEQYF. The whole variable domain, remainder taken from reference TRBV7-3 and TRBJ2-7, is GAGVSQTPSNKVTEKGKYVELRCDPISGHTALYWYRQSLGQGPEFLIYFQGTGAADDSGLPNDRFFAVRPEGSVSTLKIQRTERGDSAVYLCASSLTAGGGYEQYFGPGTRLTVT.

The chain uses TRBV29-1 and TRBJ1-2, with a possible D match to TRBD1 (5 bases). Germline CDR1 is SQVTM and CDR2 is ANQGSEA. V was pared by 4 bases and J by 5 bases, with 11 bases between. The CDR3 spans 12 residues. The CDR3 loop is CSVAGGRYGYTF. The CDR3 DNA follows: TGCAGCGTTGCCGGGGGGAGGTATGGCTACACCTTC.

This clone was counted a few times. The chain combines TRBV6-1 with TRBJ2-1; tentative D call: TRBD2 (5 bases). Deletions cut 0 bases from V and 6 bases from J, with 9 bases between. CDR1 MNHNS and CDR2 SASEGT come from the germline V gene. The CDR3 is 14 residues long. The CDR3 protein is CASSEAWESNEQFF. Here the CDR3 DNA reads TGTGCCAGCAGTGAAGCTTGGGAGAGCAATGAGCAGTTCTTC.

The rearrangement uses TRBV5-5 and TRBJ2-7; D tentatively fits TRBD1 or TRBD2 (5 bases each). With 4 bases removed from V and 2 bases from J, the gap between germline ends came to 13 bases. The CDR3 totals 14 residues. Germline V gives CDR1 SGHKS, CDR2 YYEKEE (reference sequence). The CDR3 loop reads CASSPGTVTYEQYF. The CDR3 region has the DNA TGTGCCAGCAGCCCCGGGACGGTTACCTACGAGCAGTACTTC.